Described below is a single TCR beta chain sequence and its context. This sequence may be a read error, since a much larger clone differs from it by one base. This record belongs to a study of read filtering for tumor transcriptome and immune sequencing. Per germline, CDR1 MNHNS and CDR2 SASEGT. This CDR3 is 13 amino acids long. This library used approximately 390 ng RNA and molecular barcoded adaptors spanning alpha/delta and beta/gamma chains. MiXCR, applied by TCRdb to the reads, yields one record per CDR3 protein. Among about 130,000 distinct CDR3 sequences listed, 13% were seen once. The chain employs TRBV6-1 and TRBJ1-1; D possibly corresponds to TRBD1 (6 bases). The clonotype comes from a donor aged 40 or older with multiple myeloma. The sequenced material came from a population of CD138-negative cells sorted from bone marrow. This CDR3 reads CAGRRGQGEPAFF. In DNA form, the CDR3 reads TGTGCCGGCAGGCGGGGGCAGGGCGAGCCAGCTTTCTTT.